This TCR beta chain was sequenced during a study of blood T cell repertoires in COVID-19 (TCRdb year 2020). Describing the broader study: Samples covering the acute and convalescent phases of COVID-19 were provided by collaborators in the United States, Italy and Spain. The prospective study material was composed of cDNA or gDNA derived from T cells, B-cell-depleted T cells, or PBMCs. The dataset comprised deeply sampled blood TCRbeta repertoires from subjects exposed to, actively infected with, or recovered from COVID-19. The sample metadata nearly always contained a de-identified subject ID, COVID-19 status, age in years and sex. Where available, HLA class I and class II types were taken from metadata supplied by the sample provider and were not determined by assay-based typing. A freely available public database, intended as a resource for researchers studying the immune response to SARS-CoV-2, is where the repertoires were released. Samples came from the ongoing ImmuneRACE study (first 160 participants) plus 1,254 subjects from 6 global collaborators.

Taken from cysteine to phenylalanine, the CDR3 has 15 residues. Only the CDR3 portion is preserved as DNA: 45 bases, with reading frame beginning at the first base. Reading the germline V gene (reference sequence) gives CDR1 LGHDT and CDR2 YNNKEL. V loses 1 base, J loses 5 bases, and the germline ends lie 15 bases apart. In regard to this clone: What this receptor recognizes is not known. Per-nucleotide qualities are absent, and no much larger clonotype sits a single base away.

Enrolling through a virtual design, the prospective study's participants ranged in age from roughly 18 to 89 years and lived across roughly 23 United States geographic areas. To assign participants to cohorts, the prospective study relied on clinical history that participants themselves reported in a screening survey and a study questionnaire. Exposed participants were defined as having been in contact with someone with a PCR-confirmed or clinician-diagnosed COVID-19 case within 2 weeks of study entry. Mobile phlebotomists in the prospective study collected whole blood, serum and a nasopharyngeal or oropharyngeal swab from every participant. Prospective study participants could optionally give additional blood draws and questionnaires over a 2-month period. Blood samples from the prospective study were shipped frozen or at room temperature prior to DNA extraction. TCRbeta CDR3 regions were amplified from genomic DNA using the immunoSEQ Assay, a bias-controlled multiplex PCR. In the source study's methods: The number of nucleated cells in each sample was estimated by amplification of reference gene primers within the assay. To quantify the absolute abundance of each unique TCRbeta CDR3 rearrangement, sequence reads were collapsed and filtered. For each sample, productive Simpson clonality was calculated as the square root of Simpson's diversity index over productive rearrangements. TCRdb provides this immuneACCESS table in a form limited to in-frame rearrangements. Some clones are lacking; in checked studies, under half of them reflect an unresolved V gene, and why the rest are absent is not known. The V and J calls and clone size were taken over from that table, and D and trimming were inferred from the DNA. Present in this sample are fewer than 400,000 clones, 85% of which were seen just once. The ten biggest clones cover approximately 1.9% of the sample.

On the study overall, not on this receptor specifically: The amount of clinical and demographic metadata varied by source and participant and was provided uncurated.

The sequenced sample was PBMCs or T cells enriched from blood (not recorded which). The chain couples TRBV3-1 (or the pseudogene TRBV3-2) to TRBJ2-7, with a weak D call of TRBD2 (6 bases match). The TCR sequence derives from a woman under 40 who had been exposed to COVID-19. The sequence in DNA is TGTGCCAGCAGCCAAGCAACGTATGGGGGGAACGAGCAGTACTTC. It is translated as CASSQATYGGNEQYF.